What follows are 30 T cell receptor beta chains derived from one specimen sequenced in a study of cytomegalovirus exposure and HLA in healthy donors. Primers included in the PCR were 60 Vbeta and 13 Jbeta primers. Measured with immunoSEQ multiplex PCR; TCRdb has only the in-frame clones, and not every one. The top ten clones hold less than 3% of a sample with some 200,000 clones, 77% of them seen once. Sequenced material: PBMCs. The origin of the receptors is an older woman in good health and CMV-seropositive.

J is TRBJ1-2 and V is TRBV5-1; D is possibly TRBD1 (6 bases). Germline assignment: CDR1 SGHRS and CDR2 YFSETQ. This CDR3 is 14 amino acids long. Trimming left V 4 bases short and J 7 bases short, with 17 bases between. CDR3 sequence (DNA): TGCGCCAGCAGCCTACAGGGTCGGAGTTCTGGCTACACCTTC. Translating gives CASSLQGRSSGYTF.

This chain uses TRBV18 with TRBJ2-2, with a possible D match to TRBD1 (6 bases). This CDR3 has 16 amino acids. Germline CDR1 and CDR2: KGHSH and LQKENI. Trimming removed 4 bases at V and 5 bases at J, with 17 bases between. Here the CDR3 reads CASSLTGTPGTGELFF. As DNA, the CDR3 is TGTGCCAGCTCACTGACCGGGACACCAGGGACCGGGGAGCTGTTTTTT.

J is TRBJ2-3 and V is TRBV10-1; 7 positions agree with TRBD1. Germline values: CDR1 WNHNN, CDR2 SYGVQD (reference sequence). V lost 5 bases to trimming and J lost 0 bases; unmatched junction nucleotides: 11. This CDR3 is built from 17 residues. The CDR3 region is CASSPPTRQGSTDTQYF. CDR3 sequence (DNA): TGCGCCAGCAGTCCCCCTACCCGACAGGGTAGCACAGATACGCAGTATTTT.

The table lists this clone with a count of one. The chain carries TRBV4-3 and TRBJ2-1, with 11 bases matching TRBD2. Trimming at V came to 1 base and at J to 5 bases, leaving 7 bases not matched to a gene. CDR1 and CDR2 (germline): LGHNA, YSLEER. The CDR3 is made up of 17 amino acids. The CDR3 loop reads CASSQAGVAGGDNEQFF. In nucleotides, the CDR3 is TGCGCCAGCAGCCAAGCGGGCGTAGCGGGGGGGGACAATGAGCAGTTCTTC.

The chain is built from TRBV7-9 and TRBJ2-2; D gene uncertain. The CDR3 runs 16 residues. Trimming removed 5 bases at V and 4 bases at J, with 17 bases between. CDR1 and CDR2 from the germline V gene are SEHNR and FQNEAQ (reference sequence). CDR3 bases: TGTGCCAGCAGCCACCAAGACACCCGTGGCACCGGGGAGCTGTTTTTT. Translating it yields CASSHQDTRGTGELFF.

The chain couples TRBV6-6 to TRBJ1-2, with D maybe TRBD1 (6 bases). CDR1 and CDR2 from the germline V gene are MNHNY and SVGAGI (reference sequence). The V gene lost 7 bases and the J gene lost 0 bases, with 15 bases spanning the gap. The CDR3 totals 15 residues. The CDR3 region is CASTTGSPTNYGYTF. The CDR3 nucleotides read TGTGCCAGCACCACAGGGTCCCCGACTAACTATGGCTACACCTTC.

V is TRBV27 and J is TRBJ2-3; D is ambiguous. CDR3 length equals 14 residues. V gave up 5 bases and J gave up 1 base, with 10 bases separating them. In germline, CDR1 is MNHEY, CDR2 SMNVEV (reference sequence). The CDR3: CASSLSVGTDTQYF. The DNA for the CDR3 is TGTGCCAGCAGTCTCTCGGTAGGCACAGATACGCAGTATTTT.

The chain has TRBV2 and TRBJ1-3, with 7 bases matching TRBD1. The CDR3 spans 13 residues. V trimming: 6 bases; J trimming: 8 bases; junction bases outside the gene matches: 7. Germline values: CDR1 SNHLY, CDR2 FYNNEI. The CDR3 loop is CASSTGQADTIYF. The CDR3 bases are TGTGCCAGCAGCACCGGACAGGCGGACACCATATATTTT.

This chain joins TRBV5-8 and TRBJ1-2, with TRBD1 matching 8 bases. Germline V lookup: CDR1 SGHTS, CDR2 YDEGEE. The ends lost 3 bases at V and 7 bases at J; junction bases unmatched: 5. The CDR3 has 13 amino acids. The CDR3 DNA sequence: TGTGCCAGCAGCTCACGGACAGGGTTTGGCTACACCTTC. Translating it yields CASSSRTGFGYTF.

V and J are TRBV12-5 and TRBJ2-7; perhaps TRBD1 as D (5 bases). This CDR3 has 16 amino acids. V was pared by 3 bases and J by 4 bases, with 19 bases between. In germline, CDR1 is LGHNT, CDR2 FRNRAP. The DNA for the CDR3 is TGTGCTAGTGGTTTCCCCCCCCGGCAGGGATTATACGAGCAGTACTTC. Protein product: CASGFPPRQGLYEQYF.

The chain is built from TRBV25-1 and TRBJ1-1; 10 nucleotides agree with TRBD1. The CDR3 has 15 residues. Germline values: CDR1 MGHDK, CDR2 SYGVNS. The ends lost 3 bases at V and 4 bases at J; junction bases unmatched: 5. The DNA of the CDR3 is TGTGCCAGCAGTGACCCCGGGACAGGGGCCACTGAAGCTTTCTTT. Amino acids: CASSDPGTGATEAFF.

This rearrangement joins TRBV18 to TRBJ1-4; D is unclear. CDR1 KGHSH and CDR2 LQKENI come from the germline V gene. Trimming removed 3 bases from V and 0 bases from J, with 11 bases in between. The CDR3 has 16 residues. For the CDR3, the DNA is TGTGCCAGCTCACCCGGAGCATTGACAACTAATGAAAAACTGTTTTTT. Protein product: CASSPGALTTNEKLFF.

In its sample, this clone was seen once. The junction differs from germline at one of its ends, possibly a read error. J is TRBJ2-7 and V is TRBV7-9; 10 positions agree with TRBD2. This CDR3 is 14 amino acids long. Germline V gives CDR1 SEHNR, CDR2 FQNEAQ (reference sequence). The CDR3 is CSSSLGAGGSEQYF. The CDR3 nucleotides are TGTTCCAGCAGCTTAGGAGCGGGAGGGTCCGAGCAGTACTTC.

The genes are TRBV23-1 and TRBJ1-2; D is undetermined. TRBV23-1 counts as an open reading frame of uncertain function. Trimming removed 7 bases from V and 8 bases from J, with 8 bases in between. The CDR3 is 10 amino acids. In DNA form, the CDR3 reads TGCGCCAGCACCCCCCGGGGCTACACCTTC. This sequence encodes CASTPRGYTF.

The chain recombines TRBV19 with TRBJ1-3; possibly TRBD1 for D (5 bases). Germline V gives CDR1 LNHDA, CDR2 SQIVND (reference sequence). This CDR3 has 14 amino acids. V gave up 5 bases and J gave up 2 bases, with 10 bases separating them. CDR3 nucleotide sequence: TGTGCCAGTAGTCGCGGGGCTGCTGGAAACACCATATATTTT. Translating it yields CASSRGAAGNTIYF.

The CDR3 sequence is CASSLEAGSYEQYF. The CDR3 bases are TGTGCCAGCAGCTTAGAGGCAGGTTCCTACGAGCAGTACTTC. The chain carries TRBV7-8 and TRBJ2-7; no firm D call. V was cut by 1 base and J by 1 base, with 8 bases left in between. This CDR3 region has 14 residues. Germline V gene sequence: CDR1 SGHVS, CDR2 FQNEAQ.

This chain uses TRBV19 with TRBJ1-2; 7 positions agree with TRBD1. The V gene end was trimmed by 4 bases and the J gene end by 4 bases; junction bases not matched to a gene: 6. CDR3 size: 14 residues. Per the germline V gene, CDR1 is LNHDA and CDR2 is SQIVND (reference sequence). CDR3 residues: CASSTTGVAYGYTF. CDR3 in DNA: TGTGCCAGTAGTACAACAGGGGTCGCCTATGGCTACACCTTC.

In DNA form, the CDR3 reads TGTGCCAGTCGGAAGCGAAGCTTGAACACTGAAGCTTTCTTT. Translated, it gives CASRKRSLNTEAFF. The J gene is TRBJ1-1, the V gene TRBV19; no firm D call. CDR1 and CDR2 from the germline V gene are LNHDA and SQIVND (reference sequence). V was shortened by 8 bases and J by 0 bases, with 13 bases between the two germline ends. The CDR3 consists of 14 residues.

V is TRBV30 and J is TRBJ1-5; D may be TRBD1 (6 bases). Germline V gene data show CDR1 as GTSNPN and CDR2 as SVGIG (reference sequence). V was pared by 0 bases and J by 0 bases, with 6 bases between. The length of the CDR3 is 14 residues. CDR3 protein: CAWSVQGSNQPQHF. DNA of the CDR3: TGTGCCTGGAGTGTACAGGGTAGCAATCAGCCCCAGCATTTT.

The V gene is TRBV18, the J gene TRBJ1-2; D gene uncertain. Trimming removed 2 bases at V and 6 bases at J, with 10 bases between. The CDR3 is 13 residues long. Germline values: CDR1 KGHSH, CDR2 LQKENI. DNA of the CDR3: TGTGCCAGCTCACCAAGGGAGGAGGATGGCTACACCTTC. Translation gives CASSPREEDGYTF.

The chain carries TRBV2 and TRBJ2-5; 10 bases are shared with TRBD1. J was trimmed by 5 bases and V by 6 bases; bases with no gene match: 9. Per germline, CDR1 SNHLY and CDR2 FYNNEI. The CDR3 runs 15 residues. For the CDR3, the DNA is TGTGCCAGCAGCGGAACGGGACAGGGGCCCGAGACCCAGTACTTC. Its protein is CASSGTGQGPETQYF.

V is TRBV5-1 and J is TRBJ1-4, with 7 bases aligning to TRBD1. CDR1 and CDR2 (germline): SGHRS, YFSETQ. V trimming: 4 bases; J trimming: 2 bases; junction bases outside the gene matches: 5. This CDR3 has 15 amino acids. Here the CDR3 reads CASSLSRGTNEKLFF. The CDR3 bases are TGCGCCAGCAGCCTATCCAGGGGGACTAATGAAAAACTGTTTTTT.

The rearrangement joins TRBV4-1 to TRBJ2-3; possibly TRBD2 for D (6 bases). CDR1 MGHRA and CDR2 YSYEKL come from the germline V gene. The CDR3 extends over 14 amino acids. V lost 5 bases, J lost 3 bases, and 12 bases lay in between. The CDR3 is CASSAGLTTDTQYF. Written as DNA, the CDR3 is TGCGCCAGCAGCGCGGGACTGACTACAGATACGCAGTATTTT.

The chain links TRBV18 to TRBJ1-1, with 8 bases lining up with TRBD1. CDR1 and CDR2 (germline): KGHSH, LQKENI. V trimming: 1 base; J trimming: 5 bases; junction bases outside the gene matches: 9. The CDR3 is made up of 16 amino acids. Here the CDR3 DNA reads TGTGCCAGCTCACCACGCACAGGGGGTTTTCGGACTGAAGCTTTCTTT. Residues: CASSPRTGGFRTEAFF.

The rearrangement joins TRBV7-2 to TRBJ2-1, with 8 bases identical to TRBD1. V was clipped by 5 bases and J by 10 bases; unmatched bases: 7. The CDR3 is made up of 13 amino acids. Per the germline V gene, CDR1 is SGHTA and CDR2 is FQGNSA. The CDR3 protein is CASSPDRDREQFF. The CDR3 region has the DNA TGTGCCAGCAGCCCAGACCGGGACAGGGAGCAGTTCTTC.

The chain uses TRBV7-2 and TRBJ1-6; unclear D gene. This CDR3 region has 14 residues. Trimming removed 4 bases at V and 4 bases at J, with 8 bases between. Per the germline V gene, CDR1 is SGHTA and CDR2 is FQGNSA. CDR3 protein: CASSSTLYNSPLHF. CDR3 sequence (DNA): TGTGCCAGCAGCTCGACACTTTATAATTCACCCCTCCACTTT.

CDR3 coding DNA: TGTGCCAGCAGTCCGATCGGTGGGGGGAGGGAGACCCAGTACTTC. Its protein product is CASSPIGGGRETQYF. The V call is TRBV25-1, the J call TRBJ2-5, with D perhaps matching TRBD2 (6 bases). Trimming left V 5 bases short and J 5 bases short, with 18 bases between. Germline assignment: CDR1 MGHDK and CDR2 SYGVNS. The CDR3 sequence is 15 residues long.

The gene calls are TRBV7-9 and TRBJ2-5; TRBD2 matches 9 bases. Losses at the gene ends were 2 bases for V and 5 bases for J; bases not matched to a gene: 6. Germline V lookup: CDR1 SEHNR, CDR2 FQNEAQ (reference sequence). The CDR3 is 15 residues long. CDR3 sequence (DNA): TGTGCCAGCAGCTTACGTAGCGGGAGTGAGGAGACCCAGTACTTC. Encoded protein: CASSLRSGSEETQYF.

The CDR3 sequence is CASSLGTWGVTGSGNTIYF. The CDR3 nucleotides read TGCGCCAGCAGCTTGGGGACGTGGGGCGTAACTGGCTCTGGAAACACCATATATTTT. This chain uses TRBV5-1 with TRBJ1-3; tentatively, D is TRBD1 (5 bases). V was pared by 0 bases and J by 0 bases, with 19 bases between. Germline loops: CDR1 SGHRS, CDR2 YFSETQ. The CDR3 has 19 amino acids.

This chain uses TRBV6-5 with TRBJ1-6; TRBD1 aligns across 8 bases. CDR3 length equals 15 residues. Germline CDR1 reads MNHEY; CDR2 reads SVGAGI. The ends lost 5 bases at V and 9 bases at J; junction bases unmatched: 9. The chain's CDR3 is CASSGQGLGTSPLHF. CDR3 DNA sequence: TGTGCCAGCAGTGGACAGGGTTTGGGGACTTCACCCCTCCACTTT.